The clone carrying this TCR beta chain was recorded a few times. Its antigen is not known. The sample comes from a study of T cells in Graves' hyperthyroidism and ophthalmopathy. Findings and caveats of the study: Most thyroid clonotypes that were expanded above 0.001 also turned up in blood.

Germline CDR1 and CDR2: MGHRA and YSYEKL. V shed 0 bases and J shed 3 bases, with 12 bases lying between them. The CDR3 runs to 15 residues. TCR beta CDR3 regions were amplified from RNA transcripts. Primed by the HTBI set, a first-round RT-PCR was run on the TCR CDR3. TCRdb re-derived calls from the multiplex PCR reads in MiXCR, one entry per CDR3 protein. Altogether around 520,000 distinct CDR3 sequences are present, around 14% being singletons, with the ten largest covering about 17%. The chain joins TRBV4-1 to TRBJ2-7; TRBD2 might be the D (6 bases). This receptor was taken from a woman aged 18-29 years with Graves' hyperthyroidism. Sequencing was done on a sample of blood. CDR3 sequence (DNA): TGCGCCAGCAGCCAAGAGGCCAGGGAGGACTACGAGCAGTACTTC. Its protein product is CASSQEAREDYEQYF.